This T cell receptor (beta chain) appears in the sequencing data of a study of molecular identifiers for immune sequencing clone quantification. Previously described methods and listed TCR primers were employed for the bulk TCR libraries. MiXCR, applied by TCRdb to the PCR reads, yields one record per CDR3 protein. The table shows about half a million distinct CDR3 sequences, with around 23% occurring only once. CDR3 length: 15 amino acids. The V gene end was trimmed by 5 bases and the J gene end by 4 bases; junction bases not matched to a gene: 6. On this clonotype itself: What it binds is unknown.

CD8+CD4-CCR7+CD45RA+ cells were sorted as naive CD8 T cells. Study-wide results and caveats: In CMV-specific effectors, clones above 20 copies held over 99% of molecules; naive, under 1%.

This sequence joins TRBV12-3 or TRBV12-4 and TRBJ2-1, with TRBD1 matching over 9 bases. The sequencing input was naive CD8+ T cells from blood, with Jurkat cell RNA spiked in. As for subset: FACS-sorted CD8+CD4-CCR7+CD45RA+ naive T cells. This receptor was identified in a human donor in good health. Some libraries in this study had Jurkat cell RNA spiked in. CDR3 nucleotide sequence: TGTGCCAGCAGTCCCGGGACAGGGCCTTACAATGAGCAGTTCTTC. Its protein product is CASSPGTGPYNEQFF.